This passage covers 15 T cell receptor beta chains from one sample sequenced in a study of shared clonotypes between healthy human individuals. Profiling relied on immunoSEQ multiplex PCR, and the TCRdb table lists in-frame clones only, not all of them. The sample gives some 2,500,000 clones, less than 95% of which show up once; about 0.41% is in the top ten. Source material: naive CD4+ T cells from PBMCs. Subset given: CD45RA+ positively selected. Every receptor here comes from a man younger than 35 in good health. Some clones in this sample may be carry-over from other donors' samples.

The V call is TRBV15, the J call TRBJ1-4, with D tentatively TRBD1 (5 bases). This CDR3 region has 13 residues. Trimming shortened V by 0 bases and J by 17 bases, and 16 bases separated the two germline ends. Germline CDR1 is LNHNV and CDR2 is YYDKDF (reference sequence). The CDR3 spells CATSRDQAFGAFF. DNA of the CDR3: TGTGCCACCAGCAGAGATCAGGCCTTTGGGGCCTTTTTT.

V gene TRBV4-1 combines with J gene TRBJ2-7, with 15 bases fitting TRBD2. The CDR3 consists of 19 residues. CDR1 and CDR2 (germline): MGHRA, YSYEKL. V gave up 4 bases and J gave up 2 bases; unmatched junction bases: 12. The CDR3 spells CASSPPLGLAGGRTYEQYF. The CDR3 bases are TGCGCCAGCAGCCCCCCACTGGGACTAGCGGGAGGTAGGACCTACGAGCAGTACTTC.

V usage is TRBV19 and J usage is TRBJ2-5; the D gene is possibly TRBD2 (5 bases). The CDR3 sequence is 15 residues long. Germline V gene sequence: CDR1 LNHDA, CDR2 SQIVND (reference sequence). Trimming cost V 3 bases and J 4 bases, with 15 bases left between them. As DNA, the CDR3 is TGTGCCAGTAGTATGGGAGCTGCGAAGGGAGAGACCCAGTACTTC. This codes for CASSMGAAKGETQYF.

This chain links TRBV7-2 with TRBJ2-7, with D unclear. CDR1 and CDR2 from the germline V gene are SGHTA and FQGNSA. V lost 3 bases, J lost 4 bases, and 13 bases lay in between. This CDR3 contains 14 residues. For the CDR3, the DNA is TGTGCCAGCAGCTTTGGGCCTATCTTGTACGAGCAGTACTTC. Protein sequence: CASSFGPILYEQYF.

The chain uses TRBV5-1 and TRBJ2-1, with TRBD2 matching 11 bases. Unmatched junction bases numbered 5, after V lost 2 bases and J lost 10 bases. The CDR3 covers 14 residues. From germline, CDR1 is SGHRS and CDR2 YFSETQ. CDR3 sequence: CASSFSGRAQEQFF. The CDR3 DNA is TGCGCCAGCAGCTTTAGCGGGAGGGCCCAGGAGCAGTTCTTC.

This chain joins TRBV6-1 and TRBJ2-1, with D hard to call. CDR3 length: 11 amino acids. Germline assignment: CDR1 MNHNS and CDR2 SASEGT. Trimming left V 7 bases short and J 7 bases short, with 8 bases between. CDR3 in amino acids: CASNTWNEQFF. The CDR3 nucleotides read TGTGCCAGCAACACTTGGAATGAGCAGTTCTTC.

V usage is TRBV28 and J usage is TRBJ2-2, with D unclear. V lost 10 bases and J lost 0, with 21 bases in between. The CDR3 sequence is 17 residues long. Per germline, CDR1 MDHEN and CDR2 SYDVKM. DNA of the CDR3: TGTGCCACAGACGGATGGCGGCGTCGGACGAACACCGGGGAGCTGTTTTTT. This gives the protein CATDGWRRRTNTGELFF.

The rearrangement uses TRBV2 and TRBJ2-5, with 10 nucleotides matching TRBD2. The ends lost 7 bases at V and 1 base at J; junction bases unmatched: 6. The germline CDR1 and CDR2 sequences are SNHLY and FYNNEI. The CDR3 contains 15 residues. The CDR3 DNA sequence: TGTGCCAGCACTCGACTAGCGGGCGTCCAAGAGACCCAGTACTTC. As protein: CASTRLAGVQETQYF. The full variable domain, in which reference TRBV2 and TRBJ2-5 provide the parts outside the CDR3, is EPEVTQTPSHQVTQMGQEVILRCVPISNHLYFYWYRQILGQKVEFLVSFYNNEISEKSEIFDDQFSVERPDGSNFTLKIRSTKLEDSAMYFCASTRLAGVQETQYFGPGTRLLVL.

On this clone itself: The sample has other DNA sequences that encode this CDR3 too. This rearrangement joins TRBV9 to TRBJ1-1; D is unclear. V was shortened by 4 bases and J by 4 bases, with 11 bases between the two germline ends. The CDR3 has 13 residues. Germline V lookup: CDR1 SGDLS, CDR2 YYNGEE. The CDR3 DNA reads TGTGCCAGCAGCCCAAGACCACGCACTGAAGCTTTCTTT. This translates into CASSPRPRTEAFF.

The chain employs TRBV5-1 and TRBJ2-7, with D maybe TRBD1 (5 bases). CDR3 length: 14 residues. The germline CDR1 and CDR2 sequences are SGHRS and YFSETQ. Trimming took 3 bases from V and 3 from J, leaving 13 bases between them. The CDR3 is CASSSDTLFYEQYF. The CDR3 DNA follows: TGCGCCAGCAGCTCGGACACGCTATTCTACGAGCAGTACTTC.

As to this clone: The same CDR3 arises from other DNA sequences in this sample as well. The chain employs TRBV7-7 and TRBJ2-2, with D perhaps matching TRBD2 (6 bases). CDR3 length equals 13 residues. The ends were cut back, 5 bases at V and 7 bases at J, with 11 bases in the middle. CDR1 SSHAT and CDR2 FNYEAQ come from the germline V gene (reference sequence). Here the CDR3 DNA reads TGTGCCAGCAGCCCCACCGGGAGCGGGGAGCTGTTTTTT. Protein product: CASSPTGSGELFF.

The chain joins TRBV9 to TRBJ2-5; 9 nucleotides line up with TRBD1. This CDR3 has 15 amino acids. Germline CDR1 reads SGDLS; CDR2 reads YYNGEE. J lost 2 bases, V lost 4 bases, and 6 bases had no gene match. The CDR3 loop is CASSTGQGIQETQYF. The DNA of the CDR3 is TGTGCCAGCAGCACGGGACAGGGAATACAAGAGACCCAGTACTTC. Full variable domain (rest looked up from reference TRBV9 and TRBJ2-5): DSGVTQTPKHLITATGQRVTLRCSPRSGDLSVYWYQQSLDQGLQFLIQYYNGEERAKGNILERFSAQQFPDLHSELNLSSLELGDSALYFCASSTGQGIQETQYFGPGTRLLVL.

The CDR3 here is CASSKEDRLSYEQYF. DNA of the CDR3: TGTGCCAGCAGCAAAGAAGACAGATTATCCTACGAGCAGTACTTC. The chain is built from TRBV21-1 and TRBJ2-7; the table gives TRBD1 as D, unverified against the DNA. TRBV21-1 is a recognized pseudogene. CDR3 length: 15 residues.

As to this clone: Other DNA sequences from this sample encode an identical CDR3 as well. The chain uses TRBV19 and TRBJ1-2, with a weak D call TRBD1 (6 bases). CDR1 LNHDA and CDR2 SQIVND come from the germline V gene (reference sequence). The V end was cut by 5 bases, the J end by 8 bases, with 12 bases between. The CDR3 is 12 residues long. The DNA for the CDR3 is TGTGCCAGTAGTCTACAGGGTGGAGGCTACACCTTC. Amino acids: CASSLQGGGYTF.

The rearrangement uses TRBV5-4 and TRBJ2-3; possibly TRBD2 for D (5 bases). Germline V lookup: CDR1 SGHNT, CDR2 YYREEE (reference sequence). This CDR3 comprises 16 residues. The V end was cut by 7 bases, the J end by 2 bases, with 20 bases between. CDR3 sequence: CASHRFLSGPTDTQYF. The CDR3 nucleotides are TGTGCCAGCCATAGGTTCCTAAGCGGCCCCACAGATACGCAGTATTTT.